Listed below are T cell receptor beta chains from one sample, sequenced in a study of blood T cells in healthy people across ages. One entry per CDR3 protein, called by TCRdb with MiXCR from the 5' RACE reads. The sample lists around 1.5 million distinct CDR3 sequences; about 35% were seen once. Sequencing used blood. The receptors come from a woman in her 30s in good health. CDR3s include the opening cysteine and the closing phenylalanine or tryptophan. The order of the fields is V gene, D gene, clone size, J gene, CDR3 protein, CDR3 DNA. A D gene is named only where the DNA matches it firmly. Clone sizes are given selectively: once, few, many, or a class where the clone is expanded.

TRBV4-1,TRBD1,few,TRBJ1-4,CASSQTDRRGANEKLFF,TGCGCCAGCAGCCAGACGGACAGGAGAGGCGCTAATGAAAAACTGTTTTTT
TRBV4-1,TRBD1,NA,TRBJ1-1,CASSPQGAGGPNTEAFF,TGCGCCAGCAGCCCTCAGGGGGCAGGGGGCCCGAACACTGAAGCTTTCTTT
TRBV7-2,NA,NA,TRBJ1-1,CASSLVDWFGGTEAFF,TGTGCCAGCAGCTTAGTAGATTGGTTCGGGGGCACTGAAGCTTTCTTT
TRBV11-2,TRBD1,few,TRBJ1-5,CASSNALRGNYNQPQHF,TGTGCCAGCAGCAACGCTCTCAGGGGGAATTACAATCAGCCCCAGCATTTT
TRBV29-1,NA,NA,TRBJ1-2,CSVEDPAGPYGYTF,TGCAGCGTTGAAGATCCGGCAGGACCCTATGGCTACACCTTC
TRBV2,NA,NA,TRBJ1-6,CASRGVPNSPLHF,TGTGCCAGCAGAGGCGTCCCAAATTCACCCCTCCACTTT
TRBV7-6,TRBD1,NA,TRBJ1-4,CASSARQGFEEKLFF,TGTGCCAGCAGCGCCCGACAGGGTTTCGAGGAAAAACTGTTTTTT
TRBV3-1,NA,few,TRBJ2-1,CASSQDIVYNEQFF,TGTGCCAGCAGCCAAGATATCGTCTACAATGAGCAGTTCTTC
TRBV11-2,TRBD2,NA,TRBJ2-3,CASSLNLAGGLGTDTQYF,TGTGCCAGCAGCTTGAACCTAGCGGGGGGACTTGGCACAGATACGCAGTATTTT
TRBV6-1,NA,few,TRBJ2-1,CASSEALGLNNEQFF,TGTGCCAGCAGTGAAGCGCTGGGACTCAACAATGAGCAGTTCTTC
TRBV19,NA,NA,TRBJ2-7,CASSIGGRSYEQYF,TGTGCCAGTAGTATAGGGGGACGGTCCTACGAGCAGTACTTC
TRBV5-1,NA,few,TRBJ2-1,CASSLIGVPDNEQFF,TGCGCCAGCAGCTTAATCGGGGTCCCAGACAATGAGCAGTTCTTC
TRBV7-7,TRBD2,NA,TRBJ2-2,CASSTPSGATGELFF,TGTGCCAGCAGCACCCCTAGCGGGGCTACCGGGGAGCTGTTTTTT
TRBV28,TRBD2,few,TRBJ2-1,CASSLYSGGTYNEQFF,TGTGCCAGCAGTTTATATAGCGGGGGGACCTACAATGAGCAGTTCTTC
TRBV20-1,NA,few,TRBJ2-5,CSAPFAASPGETQYF,TGCAGCGCTCCCTTCGCGGCCAGTCCGGGGGAGACCCAGTACTTC
TRBV6-6,NA,few,TRBJ1-2,CASSPRGNGYTF,TGTGCCAGCAGTCCGAGGGGCAATGGCTACACCTTC
TRBV5-1,TRBD2,many,TRBJ2-1,CASSPTSGPYNEQFF,TGCGCCAGCAGCCCGACTAGCGGACCTTACAATGAGCAGTTCTTC
TRBV5-1,TRBD1,once,TRBJ2-7,CASSPERPGQGNREQYF,TGCGCCAGCAGCCCCGAACGTCCGGGACAGGGTAATAGGGAGCAGTACTTC
TRBV7-9,TRBD1,few,TRBJ1-2,CASRGGMGQGSHGYTF,TGTGCCAGCAGGGGGGGGATGGGACAGGGATCCCACGGCTACACCTTC
TRBV28,NA,NA,TRBJ2-1,CASSFLSGARDEQFF,TGTGCCAGCAGTTTCCTCTCGGGGGCTAGGGATGAGCAGTTCTTC
TRBV20-1,NA,NA,TRBJ2-1,CGARGLKASSYNEQFF,TGCGGTGCTAGAGGACTAAAGGCGAGCTCCTACAATGAGCAGTTCTTC
TRBV7-2,NA,few,TRBJ2-1,CASSPSGTLNEQFF,TGTGCCAGCAGCCCCTCCGGGACCCTTAATGAGCAGTTCTTC
TRBV4-2,NA,NA,TRBJ2-3,CASSQVEAGPDTQYF,TGTGCCAGCAGCCAAGTGGAGGCAGGCCCAGATACGCAGTATTTT
TRBV6-6,TRBD1,NA,TRBJ2-7,CASRPGTGIYEQYF,TGTGCCAGCAGGCCCGGGACAGGGATCTACGAGCAGTACTTC
TRBV7-9,NA,NA,TRBJ1-2,CASSPTQRNYGYTF,TGTGCCAGCAGCCCAACACAGCGAAACTATGGCTACACCTTC
TRBV4-1,TRBD2,NA,TRBJ2-2,CASSQPGGSGELFF,TGCGCCAGCAGCCAACCGGGAGGCTCCGGGGAGCTGTTTTTT
TRBV4-1,TRBD2,few,TRBJ2-7,CASSQESASGSYEQYF,TGCGCCAGCAGCCAAGAGTCGGCTAGCGGGAGTTACGAGCAGTACTTC
TRBV18,NA,NA,TRBJ2-6,CASSPAKGPSGANVLTF,TGTGCCAGCTCACCCGCCAAGGGCCCATCTGGGGCCAACGTCCTGACTTTC
TRBV6-6,NA,NA,TRBJ2-3,CASSQKADTQYF,TGTGCCAGCAGCCAAAAAGCAGATACGCAGTATTTT
TRBV2,NA,NA,TRBJ2-7,CASRDRYRYEQYF,TGTGCCAGCAGGGACAGATATAGATACGAGCAGTACTTC
TRBV20-1,NA,few,TRBJ2-1,CSAIPDFYNEQFF,TGCAGTGCTATCCCGGACTTTTACAATGAGCAGTTCTTC
TRBV4-1,TRBD1,NA,TRBJ1-4,CASSQDLTGVNEKLFF,TGCGCCAGCAGCCAAGATCTTACAGGGGTTAATGAAAAACTGTTTTTT
TRBV5-1,TRBD1,NA,TRBJ2-3,CASSLVGQGVDTQYF,TGCGCCAGCAGCTTGGTGGGACAGGGGGTCGATACGCAGTATTTT
TRBV11-2,NA,NA,TRBJ1-1,CASTLTQGPGGAEAFF,TGTGCCAGCACTCTTACACAGGGTCCCGGCGGAGCTGAAGCTTTCTTT
TRBV27,NA,NA,TRBJ1-2,CASNTILGPNYGYTF,TGTGCCAGCAACACGATCTTAGGGCCTAACTATGGCTACACCTTC
TRBV20-1,NA,NA,TRBJ2-7,CSAPGPFSFEQYF,TGCAGTGCTCCGGGACCATTCTCTTTCGAGCAGTACTTC
TRBV7-9,TRBD1,NA,TRBJ1-6,CASSWDRAYGSPLHF,TGTGCCAGCAGCTGGGACAGGGCGTATGGTTCACCCCTCCACTTT
TRBV10-3,TRBD1,many,TRBJ2-3,CATRQGTSTDTQYF,TGTGCCACGAGACAGGGGACTAGCACAGATACGCAGTATTTT
TRBV2,NA,NA,TRBJ1-1,CASTLIGGTEAFF,TGTGCCAGCACCCTCATAGGGGGCACTGAAGCTTTCTTT
TRBV4-1,NA,many,TRBJ2-1,CASSQDIGYGHNEQFF,TGCGCCAGCAGCCAAGATATCGGCTATGGCCACAATGAGCAGTTCTTC
TRBV20-1,NA,many,TRBJ2-7,CSAPDSYSYEQYF,TGCAGTGCTCCGGACAGCTACTCCTACGAGCAGTACTTC
TRBV6-2/TRBV6-3,TRBD1,NA,TRBJ1-1,CASGRLGQGDTEAFF,TGTGCCAGCGGGAGACTTGGACAGGGGGACACTGAAGCTTTCTTT
TRBV30,TRBD1,NA,TRBJ1-2,CAWSAGLRGLNYGYTF,TGTGCCTGGAGTGCGGGATTGAGGGGGCTGAACTATGGCTACACCTTC
TRBV6-5,NA,few,TRBJ2-7,CASSWGWGNEQYF,TGTGCCAGCAGCTGGGGGTGGGGTAACGAGCAGTACTTC
TRBV11-2,TRBD1,NA,TRBJ1-4,CASSLLAGTGEKLFF,TGTGCCAGCAGCTTGCTGGCAGGGACAGGTGAAAAACTGTTTTTT
TRBV10-3,NA,NA,TRBJ1-4,CAISETVINNEKLFF,TGTGCCATCAGTGAGACTGTCATTAATAATGAAAAACTGTTTTTT